Sequencing of this TCR beta chain was carried out in a study of T cell responses to AZD1222 COVID-19 vaccine. Study-wide results and caveats: White British donors predominated, females outnumbered males, and clonal diversity was possibly underestimated.

This clone was counted only a few times. Antigen specificity is unknown. V was pared by 0 bases and J by 8 bases, with 14 bases of the junction left unmatched. Germline CDR1 reads SGHKS; CDR2 reads YYEKEE (reference sequence). The length of the CDR3 is 18 residues. TCRdb keeps only in-frame clones here, not all; method: immunoSEQ multiplex PCR. The table records 130,000 to 150,000 clones, around 93% of them present only once. This receptor was obtained from an adult in good health. The specimen was peripheral blood, collected on day 0 of AZD1222 vaccination. The chain combines TRBV5-5 with TRBJ2-1; 10 nucleotides align to TRBD1. The chain's CDR3 is CASSLGQGAPRGRHEQFF. CDR3 coding DNA: TGTGCCAGCAGCTTGGGACAGGGGGCCCCTCGGGGGAGACATGAGCAGTTCTTC.